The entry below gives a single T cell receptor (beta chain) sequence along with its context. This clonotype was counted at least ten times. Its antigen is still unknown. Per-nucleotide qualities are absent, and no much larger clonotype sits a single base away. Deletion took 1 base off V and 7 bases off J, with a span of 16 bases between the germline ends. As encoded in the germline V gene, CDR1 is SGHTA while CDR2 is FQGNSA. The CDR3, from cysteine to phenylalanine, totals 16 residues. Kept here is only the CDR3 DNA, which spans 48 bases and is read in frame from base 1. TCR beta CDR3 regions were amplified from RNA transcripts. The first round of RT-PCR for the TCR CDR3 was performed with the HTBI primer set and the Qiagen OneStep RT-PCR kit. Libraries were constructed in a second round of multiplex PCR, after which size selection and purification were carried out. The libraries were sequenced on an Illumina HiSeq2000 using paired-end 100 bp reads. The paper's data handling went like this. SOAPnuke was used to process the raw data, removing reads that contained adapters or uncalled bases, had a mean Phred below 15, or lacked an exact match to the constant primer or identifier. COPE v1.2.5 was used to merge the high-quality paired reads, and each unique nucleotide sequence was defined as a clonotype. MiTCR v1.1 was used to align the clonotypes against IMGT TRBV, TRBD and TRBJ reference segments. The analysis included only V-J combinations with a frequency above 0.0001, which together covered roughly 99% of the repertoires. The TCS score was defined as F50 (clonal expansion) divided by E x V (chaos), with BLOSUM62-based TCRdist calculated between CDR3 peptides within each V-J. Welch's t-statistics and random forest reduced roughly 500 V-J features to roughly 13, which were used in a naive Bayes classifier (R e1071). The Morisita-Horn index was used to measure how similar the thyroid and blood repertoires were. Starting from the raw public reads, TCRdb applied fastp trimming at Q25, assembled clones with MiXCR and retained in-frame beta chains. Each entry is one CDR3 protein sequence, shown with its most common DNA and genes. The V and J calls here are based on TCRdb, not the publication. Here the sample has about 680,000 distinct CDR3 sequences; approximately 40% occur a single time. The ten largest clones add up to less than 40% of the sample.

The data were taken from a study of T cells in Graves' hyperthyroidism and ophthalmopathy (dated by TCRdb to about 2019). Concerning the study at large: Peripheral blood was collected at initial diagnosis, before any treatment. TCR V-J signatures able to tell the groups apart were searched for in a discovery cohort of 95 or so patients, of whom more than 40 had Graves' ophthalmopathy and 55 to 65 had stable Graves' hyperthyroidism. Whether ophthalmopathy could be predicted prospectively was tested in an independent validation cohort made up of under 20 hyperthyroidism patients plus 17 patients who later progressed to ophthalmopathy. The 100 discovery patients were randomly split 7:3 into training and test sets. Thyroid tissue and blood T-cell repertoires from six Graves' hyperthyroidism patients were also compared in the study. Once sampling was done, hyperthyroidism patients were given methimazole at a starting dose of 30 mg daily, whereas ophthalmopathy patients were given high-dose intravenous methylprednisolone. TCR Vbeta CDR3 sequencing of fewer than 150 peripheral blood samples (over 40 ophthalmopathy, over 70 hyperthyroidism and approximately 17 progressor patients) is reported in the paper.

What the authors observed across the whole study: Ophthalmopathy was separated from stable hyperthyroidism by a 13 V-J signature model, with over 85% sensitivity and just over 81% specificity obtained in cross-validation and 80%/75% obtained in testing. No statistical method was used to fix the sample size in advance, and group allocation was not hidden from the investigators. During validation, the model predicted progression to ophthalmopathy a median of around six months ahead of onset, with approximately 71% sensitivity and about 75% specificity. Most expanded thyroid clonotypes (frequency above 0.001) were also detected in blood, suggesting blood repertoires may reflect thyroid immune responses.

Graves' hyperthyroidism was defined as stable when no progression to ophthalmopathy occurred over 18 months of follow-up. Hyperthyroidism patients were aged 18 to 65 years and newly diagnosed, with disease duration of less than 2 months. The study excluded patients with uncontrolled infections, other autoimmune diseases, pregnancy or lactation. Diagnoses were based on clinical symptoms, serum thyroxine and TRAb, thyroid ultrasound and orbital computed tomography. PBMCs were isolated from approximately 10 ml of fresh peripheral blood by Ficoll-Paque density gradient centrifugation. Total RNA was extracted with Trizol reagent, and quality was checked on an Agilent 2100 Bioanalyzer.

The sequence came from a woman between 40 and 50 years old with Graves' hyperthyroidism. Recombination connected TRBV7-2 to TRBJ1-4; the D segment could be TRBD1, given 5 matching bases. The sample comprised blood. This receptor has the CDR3 CASSLVLAIQGEKLFF. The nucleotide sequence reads TGTGCCAGCAGCTTAGTTTTGGCTATTCAGGGTGAAAAACTGTTTTTT.